This T cell receptor (beta chain) was sequenced for a study of T cells in Graves' hyperthyroidism and ophthalmopathy. Study-wide results and limits: Among clonotypes expanded in thyroid above 0.001, most were also found in blood.

This clonotype was seen at least ten times. Its antigen is still unknown. TCR beta CDR3 region amplification was performed from RNA transcripts. During a first-round RT-PCR of the TCR CDR3, the HTBI primer set was used. Each CDR3 protein gets one entry after TCRdb re-called the multiplex PCR reads with MiXCR. Among some 650,000 distinct CDR3 sequences listed, approximately 15% were seen once. V was pared by 0 bases and J by 0 bases, with 13 bases between. The CDR3 extends over 17 amino acids. Germline-derived CDR1 and CDR2 are SGHRS and YFSETQ. The V call is TRBV5-1, the J call TRBJ2-1; maybe TRBD2 (6 bases). Sequencing input: blood. This clonotype was obtained from a middle-aged woman with Graves' ophthalmopathy. For the CDR3, the DNA is TGCGCCAGCAGCTTGGTGGCTACTAGCAGCTCCTACAATGAGCAGTTCTTC. Translating gives CASSLVATSSSYNEQFF.